What follows are 26 T cell receptor beta chains derived from one specimen sequenced in a study of tumor-infiltrating lymphocytes in primary liver carcinoma. Using a constant-region primer together with ProtoScript II reverse transcriptase, TCR beta cDNA was made from around 0.55 ug of total RNA. ARM-PCR, slightly modified, supplied the TCR beta libraries through three nested multiplex PCR rounds. Researchers ran the first two PCR rounds for roughly 11 cycles each with TRBV1-TRBV30 forward primers and a C-beta reverse primer. TCRdb itself ran the multiplex PCR reads through MiXCR, one entry per CDR3 protein. Of some 120,000 distinct CDR3 sequences listed, around two thirds are singletons. For each extraction, RNA and DNA were obtained together from about 21-30 mg of unsorted bulk tissue. The specimen sequenced was liver tumor tissue from sampling region 1. Indicated subset: tumor region T1, superior pole. The receptors originated from a woman aged 55-75 years with primary liver carcinoma and hepatitis B virus infection.

On this clonotype: One end of the junction fails to match germline, which may point to a read error. This rearrangement joins TRBV11-2 to TRBJ2-7; tentative D call: TRBD2 (5 bases). Germline assignment: CDR1 SGHAT and CDR2 FQNNGV. The CDR3 extends over 16 amino acids. The CDR3 DNA follows: TGTGCCAGCACGACTCCTGGGCTGGAGGCAAGTGGGGAGCAATACTTC. Residues: CASTTPGLEASGEQYF.

This clonotype is a singleton in its sample. Its ends do not fully match the called genes, so a read error is possible. The rearrangement links TRBV12-3 or TRBV12-4 to TRBJ2-5; no definite D call. CDR3 length: 13 residues. For the CDR3, the DNA is TGTGCCGGCAGCCTGGGTAGCCAAGAGACCCGGTACTTC. Translating it yields CAGSLGSQETRYF.

The genes are TRBV11-2 and TRBJ2-2; TRBD2 might be the D (5 bases). In germline, CDR1 is SGHAT, CDR2 FQNNGV. With 9 bases removed from V and 10 bases from J, the gap between germline ends came to 15 bases. The CDR3 consists of 12 residues. The CDR3 region has the DNA TGTGCCAGAAGCCCCGGGGTCGTGGAGCTGTTTTTT. Amino acids: CARSPGVVELFF.

The rearrangement links TRBV10-2 to TRBJ2-3, with a weak D call TRBD1 (6 bases). The CDR3 is made up of 15 amino acids. Trimming cost V 4 bases and J 1 base, with 12 bases left between them. The V gene's germline CDR1 is WSHSY and CDR2 SAAADI. CDR3 DNA: TGCGCCAGCAGTGCAACAGGGACGGGCACAGATACGCAGTATTTT. Its translation is CASSATGTGTDTQYF.

The rearrangement links TRBV5-6 to TRBJ1-1; D is unresolved. The CDR3 runs to 15 residues. V shed 2 bases and J shed 4 bases, with 15 bases lying between them. Germline loops: CDR1 SGHDT, CDR2 YYEEEE. The CDR3 DNA reads TGTGCCAGCAGCTTATACAGTGCCCTTGGCACTGAAGCTTTCTTT. It yields the protein CASSLYSALGTEAFF.

Comment on this clonotype: At one of its ends the junction is not consistent with the germline gene, which may arise from a read error. This chain links TRBV11-2 with TRBJ1-5; D ambiguous. The CDR3 spans 15 residues. The germline CDR1 and CDR2 sequences are SGHAT and FQNNGV. DNA for the CDR3: TGTGCCAGTAGCTTAGACCCCGGTTACAATCAGCCCCGGCATTTT. This gives the protein CASSLDPGYNQPRHF.

On this clonotype itself: A read error may produce the germline difference seen at one junction end. The chain uses TRBV11-2 and TRBJ2-3, with D uncertain. In germline, CDR1 is SGHAT, CDR2 FQNNGV. This CDR3 spans 15 amino acids. CDR3: CASSLIPGATDAQYF. Here the CDR3 DNA reads TGTGCCAGTAGCTTAATACCTGGCGCTACAGATGCGCAGTATTTT.

This clonotype came up many times. This sequence joins TRBV10-2 and TRBJ1-1, with TRBD1 matching 9 bases. Germline V lookup: CDR1 WSHSY, CDR2 SAAADI. The trim removed 4 bases at V and 4 bases at J, leaving 10 bases unmatched. The CDR3 contains 16 residues. CDR3 sequence: CASSAQSRQGGTEAFF. In DNA form, the CDR3 reads TGCGCCAGCAGTGCTCAGTCACGACAGGGGGGCACTGAAGCTTTCTTT.

About this clonotype: A much larger clone differs from this one at a single base, so this may be a read error. This sequence joins TRBV12-3 or TRBV12-4 and TRBJ2-1; D is unresolved. This CDR3 is 11 amino acids long. The ends were cut back, 1 base at V and 9 bases at J, with 4 bases in the middle. CDR3 coding DNA: TGTGCCAGCAGTTTAGGGAGTGAGCAGTTCTTC. Protein sequence: CASSLGSEQFF.

This clonotype was counted only a few times. This rearrangement joins TRBV7-9 to TRBJ2-1, with D unclear. V lost 5 bases to trimming and J lost 10 bases, with 18 bases between them. The germline CDR1 and CDR2 sequences are SEHNR and FQNEAQ (reference sequence). The CDR3 covers 14 residues. CDR3 DNA sequence: TGTGCCAGCAGCCTTATGGACCCCACCAACGAGCAGTTCTTC. It codes for CASSLMDPTNEQFF.

To note about this clonotype: Compared with germline, one end of the junction differs, possibly owing to a read error. CDR3 coding DNA: TGTGCCAGTAGTGTTTCAGGGGATGGAAGGAGGCAGTATTTT. Translated, it gives CASSVSGDGRRQYF. The chain has TRBV6-1 and TRBJ2-3, with a tentative D call TRBD1 (6 bases). Germline values: CDR1 MNHNS, CDR2 SASEGT. The CDR3 covers 14 residues.

In this sample, this clonotype turned up many times. The V and J genes are TRBV29-1 and TRBJ2-1; 16 positions match TRBD2. V was pared by 3 bases and J by 6 bases, with 8 bases of the junction left unmatched. This CDR3 is 17 amino acids long. The germline V gene has CDR1 SQVTM and CDR2 ANQGSEA. This CDR3 is CSVEGTSGRAGFNEQFF. In DNA form, the CDR3 reads TGCAGCGTTGAGGGGACTAGCGGGAGGGCCGGTTTCAATGAGCAGTTCTTC.

The CDR3 DNA sequence: TGCGCCAGCAGCCGAGGTGGGACTATCGGGAGGGCCGGGGCCAAAAACATTCAGTACTTC. Translating it yields CASSRGGTIGRAGAKNIQYF. The chain couples TRBV4-1 to TRBJ2-4; 8 nucleotides agree with TRBD2. Germline V lookup: CDR1 MGHRA, CDR2 YSYEKL. V lost 4 bases, J lost 1 base, and 18 bases stayed unmatched. The CDR3 is made up of 20 amino acids.

This clonotype was recorded a few times. The chain links TRBV20-1 to TRBJ1-1; D is unclear. Deletions cut 1 base from V and 7 bases from J, with 10 bases between. Germline V lookup: CDR1 DFQATT, CDR2 SNEGSKA (reference sequence). CDR3 size: 12 residues. CDR3 amino acids: CSARVGFGEAFF. CDR3 DNA sequence: TGCAGTGCTAGAGTGGGGTTTGGTGAAGCTTTCTTT.

The J gene is TRBJ1-1, the V gene TRBV7-8; D unclear. Trimming stripped 5 bases from V and 0 bases from J, with 19 bases between. CDR3 size: 17 residues. Germline V lookup: CDR1 SGHVS, CDR2 FQNEAQ. The CDR3 here is CASSLGPAANMNTEAFF. In DNA, the CDR3 is TGTGCCAGCAGCCTCGGGCCCGCCGCGAATATGAACACTGAAGCTTTCTTT. The full variable domain, its missing parts supplied by reference TRBV7-8 and TRBJ1-1, is GAGVSQSPRYKVAKRGQDVALRCDPISGHVSLFWYQQALGQGPEFLTYFQNEAQLDKSGLPSDRFFAERPEGSVSTLKIQRTQQEDSAVYLCASSLGPAANMNTEAFFGQGTRLTVV.

This chain connects TRBV11-2 to TRBJ2-7; possible D gene TRBD2, 6 bases. The CDR3 is 15 residues long. Germline loops: CDR1 SGHAT, CDR2 FQNNGV. Trimming pared 6 bases from V and 4 bases from J, leaving 19 bases between. The CDR3 bases are TGTGCCAGCAGGATGGTCGCCGGGGACTGGTACGAGCAGTACTTC. It specifies CASRMVAGDWYEQYF.

This chain uses TRBV11-2 with TRBJ2-7; D uncertain. Germline V lookup: CDR1 SGHAT, CDR2 FQNNGV. V was pared by 2 bases and J by 7 bases, with 18 bases between. The CDR3 is made up of 15 amino acids. The CDR3 nucleotides read TGTGCCAGCAGCTTATTGGGCAGTGGTATAGAAGAGCAGTACTTC. It codes for CASSLLGSGIEEQYF.

A word on this clonotype: Compared with germline, one end of the junction differs, possibly owing to a read error. V is TRBV12-3 or TRBV12-4 and J is TRBJ2-3; 14 nucleotides line up with TRBD2. CDR3 length: 16 amino acids. The CDR3 reads CASSFSGTSGSYTQYF. Here the CDR3 DNA reads TGTGCCAGCAGTTTTTCCGGGACTAGCGGGAGTTATACACAGTATTTT.

This clonotype came up once. A read error may explain this, as a much larger clone is one base away. The J gene is TRBJ1-1, the V gene TRBV12-3 or TRBV12-4; D is uncertain. Deletions cut 11 bases from V and 1 base from J, with 17 bases between. CDR3 size: 14 residues. The CDR3 sequence is CAGNQPSANTEAFF. CDR3 bases: TGTGCCGGCAACCAACCCAGCGCGAACACTGAAGCTTTCTTT.

This clonotype was observed a single time. At one boundary the junction diverges from the germline segment, which might be a read error. CDR3 amino acids: CASSPGLPTDTQCF. In DNA, the CDR3 is TGTGCAAGCAGTCCCGGACTACCCACAGATACGCAGTGTTTT. This chain joins TRBV11-2 and TRBJ2-3; possible D gene TRBD2, 6 bases. The germline gives CDR1 SGHAT, CDR2 FQNNGV. This CDR3 contains 14 residues.

V is TRBV11-2 and J is TRBJ2-2; the D is unclear. The CDR3 runs to 12 residues. V lost 5 bases and J 9 bases, leaving 10 bases between the germline ends. The germline V gene encodes CDR1 SGHAT and CDR2 FQNNGV. CDR3 sequence: CASSPVVRELFF. The CDR3 coding sequence is TGTGCCAGCAGCCCTGTGGTCAGGGAGCTGTTTTTT.

V usage is TRBV7-9 and J usage is TRBJ2-7, with 11 bases lining up with TRBD1. The CDR3 loop spans 15 amino acids. Germline V gives CDR1 SEHNR, CDR2 FQNEAQ (reference sequence). J was trimmed by 5 bases and V by 5 bases; bases with no gene match: 8. The CDR3 reads CASSGRDRGINEQYF. CDR3 DNA sequence: TGTGCCAGCAGCGGGCGGGACAGGGGGATAAACGAGCAGTACTTC.

This clonotype was counted at least ten times. The J gene is TRBJ2-4, the V gene TRBV12-3 or TRBV12-4, with no clear D. V was clipped by 5 bases and J by 7 bases, with 12 bases between them. This CDR3 has 13 residues. The CDR3: CASSPPGRNIQYF. DNA of the CDR3: TGTGCCAGCAGTCCCCCCGGGCGGAACATTCAGTACTTC.

On this clonotype itself: A much bigger clone sits one base away, suggesting this may be a read error. V gene TRBV6-5 combines with J gene TRBJ1-1, with TRBD1 identical over 8 bases. Germline V gene lookup returns CDR1 MNHEY and CDR2 SVGAGI. The CDR3 totals 14 residues. The CDR3 loop reads CASRTQGGNTETFF. In DNA form, the CDR3 reads TGTGCCAGCAGGACACAGGGGGGAAACACTGAAACTTTCTTT.

This clonotype has ten or more counts. The V gene is TRBV11-2, the J gene TRBJ2-7; 10 bases are shared with TRBD2. V was clipped by 5 bases and J by 3 bases; unmatched bases: 7. This CDR3 is built from 15 residues. Germline CDR1 and CDR2: SGHAT and FQNNGV. CDR3 sequence reads: CASSPWTSGNYEQYF. The CDR3 DNA reads as TGTGCCAGCAGCCCTTGGACTAGCGGAAACTACGAGCAGTACTTC.

Note on this clonotype: This may arise from a read error, as a much more abundant clone is one base away. The chain is built from TRBV28 and TRBJ2-7; D possibly matches TRBD1 or TRBD2 (5 bases each). Germline CDR1 and CDR2: MDHEN and SYDVKM. The CDR3 is 14 residues long. The CDR3 loop is CVSSLVGARAEQYF. CDR3 coding DNA: TGTGTCAGCAGCCTCGTCGGGGCCCGAGCCGAGCAGTACTTC.